This T cell receptor beta chain was identified in a study of shared clonotypes between healthy human individuals. With regard to this clone: What it binds is not known.

Germline CDR1 MGHRA, CDR2 YSYEKL. This CDR3 region has 17 residues. The V end was cut by 1 base, the J end by 0 bases, with 13 bases between. General study results and limits: Clonotype sharing among donors likely depends on sequencing depth. A reduction in generation probabilities was seen for non-shared clonotypes relative to those shared by all four donors. Only a few donors were included, so the genetic and exposure-history diversity represented was limited.

Each replicate PCR on the sorted subsets used about 220 ng DNA (about 30,000 T cell genomes). The method was immunoSEQ multiplex PCR; TCRdb's version includes in-frame clones alone and lacks a portion of them. The data show fewer than 3 million clones, around 93% seen once. The V call is TRBV4-1, the J call TRBJ2-1, with D unresolved. This clonotype was obtained from a man aged 18 to 30 in good health. Some clones in this sample may be carry-over from other donors' samples. The source material was naive CD4+ T cells from PBMCs. Sample subset: CD45RA+ positively selected. CDR3 nucleotides: TGCGCCAGCAGCCAAGGGCCAAGGTGGGACTCCTACAATGAGCAGTTCTTC. Its translation: CASSQGPRWDSYNEQFF.